This TCR beta chain was profiled in a study of blood T cell repertoires in COVID-19. As for the study in general: PBMCs, B-cell-depleted T cells, or T cells provided the cDNA or gDNA that made up the material.

With 0 bases removed from V and 4 bases from J, the gap between germline ends came to 13 bases. CDR1 LGHDT and CDR2 YNNKEL come from the germline V gene (reference sequence). CDR3 size: 15 residues. Authors' methods: Amplification from reference gene primers served as the basis for estimated nucleated cell counts. The table came from immunoSEQ multiplex PCR; TCRdb's copy has only in-frame clones and leaves some out. D and trimming were read from the DNA, whereas the V and J calls and clone size are those reported in that table. The sample contains under 300,000 clones, about nine tenths of which appear only once.

Sequencing used peripheral blood. This TCR was recovered from a man between 60 and 70 years old with acute or convalescent COVID-19. The rearrangement joins TRBV3-1 (or the pseudogene TRBV3-2) to TRBJ2-7; D perhaps matches TRBD2 (6 bases). CDR3 loop: CASSQDWGEDYEQYF. In DNA form, the CDR3 reads TGTGCCAGCAGCCAAGATTGGGGGGAGGATTACGAGCAGTACTTC.